Listed here is a single TCR beta chain. V shed 2 bases and J 2 bases; nucleotides not matched to a gene: 6. CDR3 length: 17 amino acids. CDR1 is ENHRY, CDR2 SYGVKD, per germline. The method was immunoSEQ multiplex PCR; TCRdb's version includes in-frame clones alone and lacks a portion of them. The sample carries about 240,000 clones, roughly 76% recorded once. The sample comes from a study of blood T cell repertoires in COVID-19. The specimen was peripheral blood. The TCR originated in a woman older than 75 with COVID-19, enrolled during active disease. The chain employs TRBV10-3 and TRBJ2-1; TRBD2 matches 10 bases. This CDR3 reads CAISEGPAGGTYNEQFF. The CDR3 bases are TGTGCCATCAGTGAGGGTCCAGCGGGGGGGACCTACAATGAGCAGTTCTTC.